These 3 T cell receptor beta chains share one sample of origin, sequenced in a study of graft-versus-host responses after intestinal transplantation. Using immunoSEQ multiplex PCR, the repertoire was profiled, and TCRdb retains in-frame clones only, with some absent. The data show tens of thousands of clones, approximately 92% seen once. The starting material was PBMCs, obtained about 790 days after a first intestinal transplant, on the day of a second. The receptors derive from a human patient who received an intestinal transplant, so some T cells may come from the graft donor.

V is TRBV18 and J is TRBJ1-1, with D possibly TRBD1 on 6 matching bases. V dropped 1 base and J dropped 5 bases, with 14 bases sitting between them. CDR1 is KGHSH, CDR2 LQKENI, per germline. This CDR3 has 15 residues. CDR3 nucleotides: TGTGCCAGCTCACCACAAACAGGGTTGGAAACTGAAGCTTTCTTT. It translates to CASSPQTGLETEAFF. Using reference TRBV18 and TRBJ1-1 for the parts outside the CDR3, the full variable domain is NAGVMQNPRHLVRRRGQEARLRCSPMKGHSHVYWYRQLPEEGLKFMVYLQKENIIDESGMPKERFSAEFPKEGPSILRIQQVVRGDSAAYFCASSPQTGLETEAFFGQGTRLTVV.

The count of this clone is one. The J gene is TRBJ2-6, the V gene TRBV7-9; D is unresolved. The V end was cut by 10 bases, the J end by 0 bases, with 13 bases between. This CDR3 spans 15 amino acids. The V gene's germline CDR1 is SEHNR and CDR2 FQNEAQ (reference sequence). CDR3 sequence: CATPVGYSGANVLTF. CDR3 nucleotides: TGTGCCACCCCAGTAGGCTACTCTGGGGCCAACGTCCTGACTTTC.

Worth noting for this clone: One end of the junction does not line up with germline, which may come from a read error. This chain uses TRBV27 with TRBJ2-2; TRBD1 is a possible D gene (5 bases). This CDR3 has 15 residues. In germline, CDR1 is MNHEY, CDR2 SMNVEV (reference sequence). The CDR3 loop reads CAGSFKGPNTGELFF. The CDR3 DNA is TGTGCCGGCAGTTTTAAGGGGCCAAACACCGGGGAGCTGTTTTTT.